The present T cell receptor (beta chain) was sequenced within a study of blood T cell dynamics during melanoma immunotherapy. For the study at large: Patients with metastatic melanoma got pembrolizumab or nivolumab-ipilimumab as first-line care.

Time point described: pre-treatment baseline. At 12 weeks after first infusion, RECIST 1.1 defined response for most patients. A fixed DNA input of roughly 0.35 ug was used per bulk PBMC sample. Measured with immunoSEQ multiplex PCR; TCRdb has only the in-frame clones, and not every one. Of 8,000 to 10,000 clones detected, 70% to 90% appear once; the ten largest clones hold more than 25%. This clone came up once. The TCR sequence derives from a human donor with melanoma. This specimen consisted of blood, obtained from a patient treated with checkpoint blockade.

In DNA form, the CDR3 reads TGTGCCAGCTCACCGACAGATGAAAAACTGTTTTTT. Translated: CASSPTDEKLFF. The V and J genes are TRBV18 and TRBJ1-4, with D tentatively TRBD1 (5 bases). Germline CDR1 KGHSH, CDR2 LQKENI. Between the trimmed V and J ends, which lost 3 bases and 6 bases, there was a span of 5 bases. CDR3 length equals 12 residues.